This T cell receptor (beta chain) was profiled in a study of cytomegalovirus exposure and HLA in healthy donors. Study-level results: What a later analysis showed was that several of the most significant clusters appeared linked to common viral pathogens. Fewer than 20,000 TCR beta sequences were associated with HLA alleles at 0.05 false discovery rate in a later analysis.

The study ran its PCR with 60 Vbeta and 13 Jbeta primers. TCRdb's table, derived via immunoSEQ multiplex PCR, lists solely in-frame clones and lacks some. The table shows approximately 150,000 clones, with roughly 79% occurring only once. As regards this clone: Its antigen is currently unknown.

The CDR3 is made up of 16 amino acids. The V segment lost 0 bases and the J segment 7 bases; nucleotides outside the gene matches: 11. Looked up from germline, CDR1 is SGHNT and CDR2 is YYREEE (reference sequence). The receptor was isolated from a woman in her forties or fifties in good health and CMV-seronegative. Sequenced material: PBMCs. The V and J genes are TRBV5-4 and TRBJ2-7; 9 nucleotides agree with TRBD2. The chain's CDR3 is CASSLGKGGRAEEQYF. Written as DNA, the CDR3 is TGTGCCAGCAGCTTGGGAAAGGGCGGGAGGGCCGAAGAGCAGTACTTC.